There are a few counts of the clone carrying this T cell receptor beta chain. Molecular barcoding with unique molecular identifiers was used for the TCRbeta library. TCRdb passed the PCR reads through MiXCR, listing each CDR3 protein once. The data contain some 300,000 distinct CDR3 sequences, 10% of them singletons. This record comes from a study of T-cell reconstitution after alpha-beta-depleted transplantation in children. Trimming removed 4 bases at V and 4 bases at J, with 17 bases between. This CDR3 has 15 amino acids. Germline V gene sequence: CDR1 SGHRS, CDR2 YFSETQ. The sequenced sample was PBMCs from the stem cell graft donor, obtained from the stem cell graft. This receptor was taken from a human donor who donated a stem cell graft to a child with acute lymphoblastic leukemia. The V gene is TRBV5-1, the J gene TRBJ1-1; D gene uncertain. The DNA for the CDR3 is TGCGCCAGCAGCCCGGGGTTTGAGGGCATCACTGAAGCTTTCTTT. Translation: CASSPGFEGITEAFF.